The present T cell receptor beta chain was sequenced within a study of shared clonotypes between healthy human individuals. Overall study results and limits: Naive subsets, compared against memory subsets, generally had larger estimated richness values.

For this clone: Its target is unknown.

Data came from immunoSEQ multiplex PCR; TCRdb stores just in-frame clones and leaves some out. The profile shows approximately 720,000 clones, 92% of them singletons. The naive CD8 population came from CD45RO-negative cells selected for CCR7, without terminally differentiated effector memory CD45RA+ cells. Donors included only healthy HIV-negative adults lacking recent acute infections or vaccinations. The origin of this receptor is a man under 40 in good health. Sequencing input: naive CD8+ T cells sorted from blood.

CDR3 sequence: CATSRAVAVHNEQFF. The CDR3 nucleotides are TGTGCCACCAGCAGAGCGGTAGCGGTTCACAATGAGCAGTTCTTC. The chain joins TRBV15 to TRBJ2-1, with TRBD2 as a possible D gene (6 bases). Germline V lookup: CDR1 LNHNV, CDR2 YYDKDF (reference sequence). With 1 base removed from V and 5 bases from J, the gap between germline ends came to 12 bases. This CDR3 is 15 amino acids long.